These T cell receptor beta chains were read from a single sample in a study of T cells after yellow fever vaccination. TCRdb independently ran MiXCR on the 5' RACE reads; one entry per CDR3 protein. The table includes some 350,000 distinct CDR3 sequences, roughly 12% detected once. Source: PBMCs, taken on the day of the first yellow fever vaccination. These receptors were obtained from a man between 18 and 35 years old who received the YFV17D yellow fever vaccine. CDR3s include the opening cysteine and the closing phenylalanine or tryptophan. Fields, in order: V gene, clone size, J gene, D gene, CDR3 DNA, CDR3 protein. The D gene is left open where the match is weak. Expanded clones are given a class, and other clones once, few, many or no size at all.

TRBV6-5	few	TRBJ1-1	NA	TGTGCCAGCAGTTGGGCTGGCGAGGGACAAACTGAAGCTTTCTTT	CASSWAGEGQTEAFF
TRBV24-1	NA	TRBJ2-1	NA	TGTGCCACCGGGGGGGCCGGCAATGAGCAGTTCTTC	CATGGAGNEQFF
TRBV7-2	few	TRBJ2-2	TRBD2	TGTGCCAGCAGCCCTCGGCGGACTAGTCCCGGGGAGCTGTTTTTT	CASSPRRTSPGELFF
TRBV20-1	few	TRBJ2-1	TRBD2	TGCAGTGCTGTGACTAGCGGGGGGGCCGGCAATGAGCAGTTCTTC	CSAVTSGGAGNEQFF
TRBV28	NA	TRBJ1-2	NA	TGTGCCAGCGTAGGCCCCTCCTATGGCTACACCTTC	CASVGPSYGYTF
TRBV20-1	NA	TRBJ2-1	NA	TGCAGTGCTAGAGTACCGGGAGCCAATGAGCAGTTCTTC	CSARVPGANEQFF
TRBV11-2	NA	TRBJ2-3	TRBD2	TGTGCCAGCAGCTTGACAGCCGTAGCGGGGAAGACTGCCGATACGCAGTATTTT	CASSLTAVAGKTADTQYF
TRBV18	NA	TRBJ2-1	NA	TGTGCCAGCTCTCCCACTCGGGTCGTTGCGGGGAATGAGCAGTTCTTC	CASSPTRVVAGNEQFF
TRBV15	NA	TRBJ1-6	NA	TGTGCCACCAGCATCAGAGTGGGAAATTCACCCCTCCACTTT	CATSIRVGNSPLHF
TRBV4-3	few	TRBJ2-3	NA	TGCGCCAGCAGCCAGGCTAAACCAGATACGCAGTATTTT	CASSQAKPDTQYF
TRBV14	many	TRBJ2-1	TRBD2	TGTGCCAGCAGCTTATCCCCGGGACTAGCGGTCCCCCTCAATGTGGAGCAGTTCTTC	CASSLSPGLAVPLNVEQFF
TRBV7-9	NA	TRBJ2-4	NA	TGTGCCAGCAGCTTAGGCATGGGCGGGAACATTCAGTACTTC	CASSLGMGGNIQYF